This T cell receptor (beta chain) is from a study of shared clonotypes between healthy human individuals. Notes on the study in general: What naive subsets generally showed was a larger estimated richness than memory subsets showed.

Trimming took 1 base from V and 1 from J, leaving 5 bases between them. Per the germline V gene, CDR1 is LNHNV and CDR2 is YYDKDF (reference sequence). This CDR3 comprises 14 residues. A remark on this clone: The antigen remains undetermined.

Data came from immunoSEQ multiplex PCR; TCRdb stores just in-frame clones and leaves some out. Of roughly 700,000 clones in the sample, less than 95% were seen once. CD8 memory was a combination that joined CD45RO+ cells with CCR7-negative CD45RA+ TemRA cells. The source is a young man in good health. Some clones in this sample may be carry-over from other donors' samples. The chain couples TRBV15 to TRBJ1-5; the D is unclear. Sequencing was carried out using memory CD8+ T cells from PBMCs. Subset reported: CD45RO+ cells pooled with CCR7-negative TemRA cells. The CDR3 nucleotides are TGTGCCACCAGCAGAGTGAAGAGCAATCAGCCCCAGCATTTT. This gives the protein CATSRVKSNQPQHF. Looking up the rest from reference TRBV15 and TRBJ1-5 gives the full variable domain: DAMVIQNPRYQVTQFGKPVTLSCSQTLNHNVMYWYQQKSSQAPKLLFHYYDKDFNNEADTPDNFQSRRPNTSFCFLDIRSPGLGDTAMYLCATSRVKSNQPQHFGDGTRLSIL.